What follows are 2 T cell receptor beta chains derived from one specimen sequenced in a study of CD8 T cells in ankylosing spondylitis. MiXCR, run by TCRdb on the 5' RACE reads, gives a single entry per CDR3 protein. Of 300,000 to 350,000 distinct CDR3 sequences in the sample, 20% are singletons; the top ten hold about 3.7%. The sequenced sample consisted of blood, either unsorted or a sorted T cell fraction (not recorded which). These TCRs come from a female donor with ankylosing spondylitis or in good health (not recorded which).

The J gene is TRBJ2-7, the V gene TRBV5-1; unclear D gene. Trimming took 4 bases from V and 5 from J, leaving 19 bases between them. This CDR3 spans 15 amino acids. The germline CDR1 and CDR2 sequences are SGHRS and YFSETQ. Here the CDR3 reads CASSPPLATTNEQYF. In nucleotides, the CDR3 is TGCGCCAGCAGCCCCCCGCTCGCGACCACGAACGAGCAGTACTTC.

This clonotype came up a few times. The gene calls are TRBV5-1 and TRBJ2-7, with 8 nucleotides matching TRBD1. The ends lost 4 bases at V and 7 bases at J; junction bases unmatched: 13. CDR3 length equals 15 residues. Germline assignment: CDR1 SGHRS and CDR2 YFSETQ. The chain's CDR3 is CASSRTTPNRGEQYF. In DNA, the CDR3 is TGCGCCAGCAGCCGTACAACACCTAACAGGGGGGAGCAGTACTTC.